This TCR beta chain was recovered during a study of monozygotic twins with inflammatory bowel disease. CDR3 size: 12 residues. The V gene's germline CDR1 is MDHEN and CDR2 SYDVKM. The TCR libraries each used total RNA (around 3,800 ng per library). The authors made each sample's cDNA in eight separate reactions. UMIs bearing a 6-nucleotide sample barcode were added through template switching. No DNA is given; TCRdb re-called the 5' RACE reads and lists each CDR3 protein once. This sample's clone table lists roughly 200,000 distinct CDR3 sequences. The TCR sequence derives from a human donor with ulcerative colitis or Crohn's disease, or a healthy co-twin of an affected twin (not recorded which). V and J are TRBV28 and TRBJ2-7. Sequenced input: blood. CDR3 sequence reads: CASSSTIYEQYF.